This TCR beta chain was retrieved from a study of shared clonotypes between healthy human individuals. Background on the study: Every donor yielded three CD4 naive, three CD4 memory, two CD8 naive and one CD8 memory plate. Broader study findings: Non-shared clonotypes were found to have lower generation probabilities than the clonotypes that were shared by all four of the sorted-subset donors.

Note on this clone: Its antigen is not identified.

Splitting the CD4+ cells yielded a CD45RA+ naive subset and a CD45RA-negative memory subset. Data came from immunoSEQ multiplex PCR; TCRdb stores just in-frame clones and leaves some out. This table has 700,000 or so clones, more than 70% appearing once. This receptor was identified in a woman aged 30 to 39 in good health. The sequenced material came from memory CD4+ T cells sorted from blood. The subset was: CD45RA-negative fraction.

The CDR3: CASSLGLGGYNEQFF. The CDR3 nucleotides are TGTGCCAGCAGCCTCGGACTAGGTGGCTACAATGAGCAGTTCTTC. This chain joins TRBV5-4 and TRBJ2-1; 7 positions match TRBD2. J lost 3 bases, V lost 4 bases, and 7 bases had no gene match. Germline-derived CDR1 and CDR2 are SGHNT and YYREEE (reference sequence). The CDR3 loop spans 15 amino acids.